This TCR beta chain was recovered during a study of T-cell memory formation after mild COVID-19. This clonotype showed up many times. This CDR3 has 14 amino acids. Germline CDR1 is SEHNR and CDR2 is FQNEAQ (reference sequence). Trimming pared 7 bases from V and 5 bases from J, leaving 15 bases between. TCRdb reanalysed the 5' RACE reads using MiXCR and keeps one entry per CDR3 protein. The sample shows fewer than 600,000 distinct CDR3 sequences, 20% to 25% of them seen only once. V gene TRBV7-9 combines with J gene TRBJ1-5, with a possible D match to TRBD1 (6 bases). Sequencing input: PBMCs or a T cell subset sorted from them (not recorded which). The TCR sequence derives from an adult woman who had mild COVID-19 (a few samples of this study predate the infection). Cell type and time point are not known. The CDR3 is CASTLGGADQPQHF. CDR3 sequence (DNA): TGTGCCAGCACCCTAGGGGGGGCGGATCAGCCCCAGCATTTT.